These T cell receptor beta chains were read from a single sample in a study of blood T cell repertoires in COVID-19. The repertoire was sequenced with immunoSEQ multiplex PCR; TCRdb's copy has only in-frame clones and lacks some. Of approximately 74,000 clones in the sample, 88% were seen once. Sequencing was carried out using peripheral blood. The receptors originated from a woman older than 75 with active or convalescent COVID-19. CDR3s include the opening cysteine and the closing phenylalanine or tryptophan. D genes are given only for firm matches. Some rows have no size entry. The others give once, few or many, or a class for an expanded clone.

D	V	size	J	DNA	CDR3
-	TRBV10-3	-	TRBJ2-3	TGTGCCATCAGTGAATGGGGAGCTAGCACAGATACGCAGTATTTT	CAISEWGASTDTQYF
-	TRBV7-9	-	TRBJ1-1	TGTGCCAGCAGCCCTAGAGGGACTGAAGCTTTCTTT	CASSPRGTEAFF
TRBD2	TRBV15	-	TRBJ2-3	TGTGCCACCAGCGCCGGGATAGCGGACGCTTCGGGGGGGCCTGATACGCAGTATTTT	CATSAGIADASGGPDTQYF
-	TRBV11-3	-	TRBJ1-1	TGTGCCAGCAGCTTATCGGGGATAGACACTGAAGCTTTCTTT	CASSLSGIDTEAFF
TRBD1	TRBV9	-	TRBJ1-1	TGTGCCAGCAGCCCCCGACAGGGAGTAGGTCCTGAAGCTTTCTTT	CASSPRQGVGPEAFF
TRBD1	TRBV5-8	-	TRBJ1-3	TGTGCCAGCAGCTTGGGGACAGGGGGAAACACCATATATTTT	CASSLGTGGNTIYF
TRBD1	TRBV12-3/TRBV12-4	-	TRBJ1-5	TGTGCCAGCACCCGGACAGGAGATCAGCCCCAGCATTTT	CASTRTGDQPQHF
-	TRBV14	-	TRBJ1-1	TGTGCCAGCAGCCAAGATCGAGGGGGGGGAGCTTTCTTT	CASSQDRGGGAFF
-	TRBV6-2/TRBV6-3	few	TRBJ1-5	TGTGCCAGCAGTTACCCAGGGAATAGCAATCAGCCCCAGCATTTT	CASSYPGNSNQPQHF
TRBD2	TRBV27	-	TRBJ2-1	TGTGCCAGCAGAGCCCCGGGACTAGCGGGATTCAATGAGCAGTTCTTC	CASRAPGLAGFNEQFF
-	TRBV5-6	-	TRBJ2-2	TGTGCCAGCAGCTTGGTTGGGGGGGCGTACACCGGGGAGCTGTTTTTT	CASSLVGGAYTGELFF
-	TRBV27	-	TRBJ1-1	TGTGCCAGCAGTCCGACAGAAAACATGAACACTGAAGCTTTCTTT	CASSPTENMNTEAFF
TRBD1	TRBV19	few	TRBJ2-1	TGTGCCAGTAGTAAAGAGACAGGGGGCTTGCACAATGAGCAGTTCTTC	CASSKETGGLHNEQFF
TRBD1	TRBV7-9	once	TRBJ2-1	TGTGCCAGCAGCCTGACAGGGGTGCTCGATGAGCAGTTCTTC	CASSLTGVLDEQFF
-	TRBV27	-	TRBJ2-5	TGTGCCGCAAATAGATCGAGGGAGACCCAGTACTTC	CAANRSRETQYF
-	TRBV6-6	few	TRBJ2-7	TGTGCCACTTCCCCCCGGGGGAACTACGAGCAGTACTTC	CATSPRGNYEQYF
-	TRBV3-1/TRBV3-2	-	TRBJ2-2	TGTGCCAGCAGCCAAGATGGCTGGACCGGGGAGCTGTTTTTT	CASSQDGWTGELFF
TRBD1	TRBV5-8	-	TRBJ1-5	TGTGCCAGCAGCCCGAGGACAGGCTTGCAGCCCCAGCATTTT	CASSPRTGLQPQHF
TRBD1	TRBV6-5	-	TRBJ1-1	TGTGCCAGCAGTTTGACAGGGCCCCGAGGCACTGAAGCTTTCTTT	CASSLTGPRGTEAFF
TRBD2	TRBV19	-	TRBJ2-3	TGTGCCAGTAGTCCGGGGGGGACTAGCACAGATACGCAGTATTTT	CASSPGGTSTDTQYF
TRBD1	TRBV9	-	TRBJ2-7	TGTGCCAGCAGCGTAGATGACGGGACAGGTTCCTACGAGCAGTACTTC	CASSVDDGTGSYEQYF
-	TRBV27	few	TRBJ1-2	TGTGCCAGCAGTTTGGTGGGCAGCGGCTATGGCTACACCTTC	CASSLVGSGYGYTF
TRBD1	TRBV18	-	TRBJ1-4	TGTGCCAGCTCACCTACAGGGGGCGCAGAGGGACTGTTTTTT	CASSPTGGAEGLFF
-	TRBV28	-	TRBJ2-7	TGTGCCACCCTGCGGGTTCTCTACGAGCAGTACTTC	CATLRVLYEQYF
TRBD1	TRBV19	-	TRBJ2-4	TGTGCCAGTAGTAAGGGGACAGGGGGAGAATTGGCCAAAAACATTCAGTACTTC	CASSKGTGGELAKNIQYF
TRBD1	TRBV6-5	few	TRBJ1-2	TGTGCCAGCCATAAGGGGGACAGCTATGGCTACACCTTC	CASHKGDSYGYTF
-	TRBV5-1	-	TRBJ2-5	TGCGCCAGCAGCGGTTACGGGGGCCAAGAGACCCAGTACTTC	CASSGYGGQETQYF
TRBD2	TRBV11-2	-	TRBJ2-5	TGTGCCATCAACTTGCAACCGACTAGCGGTACGGCGGGGGAGACCCAGTACTTC	CAINLQPTSGTAGETQYF
TRBD1	TRBV19	-	TRBJ2-1	TGTGCCAGTAGTATAGGGCAGGGGGCTCTGAATGAGCAGTTCTTC	CASSIGQGALNEQFF
-	TRBV7-6	-	TRBJ2-2	TGTGCCAGCAGAAACCCCCGCCCCGGGACAAACACCGGGGAGCTGTTTTTT	CASRNPRPGTNTGELFF
-	TRBV15	-	TRBJ1-2	TGTGCCACCAGCAGCCCCTCCTTTAACTATGGCTACACCTTC	CATSSPSFNYGYTF
TRBD2	TRBV9	once	TRBJ2-1	TGTGCCAGCAGCGCGGGGGTGACTAGCGGGAACAATGAGCAGTTCTTC	CASSAGVTSGNNEQFF
TRBD2	TRBV5-4	-	TRBJ2-2	TGTGCCAGCAGCTTGCGAGCGGGAGCTGGGGAGCTGTTTTTT	CASSLRAGAGELFF
TRBD1	TRBV6-1	few	TRBJ1-5	TGTGCCAGCAGTGAGGGCAGGGGGCCTGGCCAGCCCCAGCATTTT	CASSEGRGPGQPQHF
TRBD2	TRBV11-1	-	TRBJ2-7	TGTGCCAGCAGCTCGGGACTAGCGGGGGGCTACGAGCAGTACTTC	CASSSGLAGGYEQYF
TRBD1	TRBV4-3	-	TRBJ1-2	TGCGCCAGCAGCCCAGGGACAGGGGGCTATGGCTACACCTTC	CASSPGTGGYGYTF
-	TRBV15	-	TRBJ1-6	TGTGCCACCAGCAGAGATGGGGTGTCGGGGGGCTCCCTCCACTTT	CATSRDGVSGGSLHF
-	TRBV18	-	TRBJ1-6	TGTGCCAGCTCACCGGTCTTCGCAGGAGGTAATTCACCCCTCCACTTT	CASSPVFAGGNSPLHF
TRBD1	TRBV29-1	-	TRBJ1-2	TGCAGCGTCGCACGACAGGGGGTCTATGGCTACACCTTC	CSVARQGVYGYTF
-	TRBV5-1	-	TRBJ2-4	TGCGCCAGCAGCCCCAGTAAAGCCAAAAACATTCAGTACTTC	CASSPSKAKNIQYF
TRBD1	TRBV6-5	-	TRBJ1-2	TGTGCCAGCAGATTAGACAGGGGCCCCTATGGCTACACCTTC	CASRLDRGPYGYTF